Shown below are 24 T cell receptor beta chains from a single sample sequenced in a study of shared clonotypes between healthy human individuals. The method was immunoSEQ multiplex PCR; TCRdb's version includes in-frame clones alone and lacks a portion of them. The repertoire includes 75,000 to 100,000 clones, more than 45% of them detected once, and roughly 16% sits in the top ten. The sample taken for sequencing was PBMCs. These receptors came from a middle-aged woman in good health. Some clones in this sample may be carry-over from other donors' samples.

J is TRBJ2-1 and V is TRBV5-1; D not certain. Deletions cut 0 bases from V and 3 bases from J, with 4 bases between. CDR3 length: 13 residues. Germline loops: CDR1 SGHRS, CDR2 YFSETQ. CDR3 nucleotides: TGCGCCAGCAGCTTGGAGATCTACAATGAGCAGTTCTTC. Protein sequence: CASSLEIYNEQFF.

The CDR3 spells CAWSALGISGNTIYF. CDR3 nucleotide sequence: TGTGCCTGGAGTGCCTTGGGGATATCTGGAAACACCATATATTTT. This rearrangement joins TRBV30 to TRBJ1-3, with D uncertain. Per the germline V gene, CDR1 is GTSNPN and CDR2 is SVGIG (reference sequence). V was pared by 1 base and J by 1 base, with 11 bases between. The CDR3 runs to 15 residues.

This clone was observed once. The chain links TRBV7-2 to TRBJ2-7; the D gene is possibly TRBD2 (6 bases). CDR1 is SGHTA and CDR2 is FQGNSA in the germline V gene. This CDR3 spans 17 amino acids. V lost 6 bases and J lost 5, with 26 bases in between. CDR3 sequence: CASSDNSFREIPHEQYF. In DNA, the CDR3 is TGTGCCAGCAGTGACAATTCCTTCCGGGAGATCCCCCACGAGCAGTACTTC.

Turning to this clone: A far larger clone is just one base off, so this is likely a read error. This sequence joins TRBV6-1 and TRBJ2-1; 10 nucleotides match TRBD1. Unmatched junction bases numbered 4, after V lost 4 bases and J lost 4 bases. CDR1 is MNHNS, CDR2 SASEGT, per germline. The CDR3 length is 15 residues. Here the CDR3 reads CASSGGTGEYNEQFF. CDR3 bases: TGTGCCAGCAGTGGCGGGACAGGGGAATACAATGAGCAGTTCTTC.

This chain joins TRBV5-1 and TRBJ2-5; D unclear. Germline V CDR1 and CDR2: SGHRS, YFSETQ. The V and J ends lost 0 bases and 0 bases respectively, with 12 bases between them. The CDR3 is made up of 16 amino acids. The CDR3 spells CASSLVATRYQETQYF. The CDR3 bases are TGCGCCAGCAGCTTGGTAGCCACGCGGTACCAAGAGACCCAGTACTTC.

The chain recombines TRBV28 with TRBJ1-5; no reliable D call. V lost 2 bases and J 7 bases, leaving 6 bases between the germline ends. The length of the CDR3 is 12 residues. CDR1 is MDHEN, CDR2 SYDVKM, per germline. The CDR3 DNA sequence: TGTGCCAGCAGTTTAGACCAACAGCCCCAGCATTTT. It codes for CASSLDQQPQHF.

The gene calls are TRBV11-3 and TRBJ2-5; 7 nucleotides align to TRBD1. The J call could be wrong; TRBJ2-7 is a better fit for the DNA end. Germline V lookup: CDR1 SGHNT, CDR2 YENEEA. The CDR3 has 17 amino acids. CDR3 amino acids: CASSLVVRDRVSYEQYF. The CDR3 DNA reads as TGTGCCAGCAGCTTAGTTGTAAGGGACAGAGTCTCCTACGAGCAGTACTTC.

The rearrangement joins TRBV6-6 to TRBJ2-7; D is ambiguous. Germline V lookup: CDR1 MNHNY, CDR2 SVGAGI (reference sequence). Trimming cost V 5 bases and J 6 bases, with 14 bases left between them. This CDR3 is built from 13 residues. This CDR3 reads CASSDRTVGEQYF. DNA of the CDR3: TGTGCCAGCAGTGATCGCACAGTCGGCGAGCAGTACTTC.

Remarks on this clone: A much larger clone lies one base from this, so it may be a read error. This sample also contains other DNA sequences that code for the same CDR3. The rearrangement links TRBV10-3 to TRBJ2-7; TRBD2 matches at 10 bases. Trimming took 2 bases from V and 0 from J; bases not matched to a gene: 19. The CDR3 consists of 21 residues. Germline CDR1 is ENHRY and CDR2 is SYGVKD. The CDR3 coding sequence is TGTGCCATCAGTGAGCATAGCCCGGGGCTAGCGGGAGACAAGAGCTCCTACGAGCAGTACTTC. As protein: CAISEHSPGLAGDKSSYEQYF.

This chain connects TRBV6-6 to TRBJ1-5, with D possibly being TRBD1 (6 bases). CDR3 size: 15 residues. Trimming shortened V by 6 bases and J by 3 bases, and 15 bases separated the two germline ends. Looked up from germline, CDR1 is MNHNY and CDR2 is SVGAGI (reference sequence). Here the CDR3 DNA reads TGTGCCAGCAGCCCCGACAGGAGGTACAATCAGCCCCAGCATTTT. It translates to CASSPDRRYNQPQHF.

In its sample, this clone was seen many times. The chain combines TRBV11-2 with TRBJ2-7; 9 nucleotides match TRBD2. The germline V gene encodes CDR1 SGHAT and CDR2 FQNNGV. The CDR3 has 14 residues. V lost 5 bases, J lost 3 bases, and 5 bases stayed unmatched. CDR3 amino acids: CASSQAGGSYEQYF. The CDR3 DNA is TGTGCCAGCAGCCAAGCGGGAGGTAGCTACGAGCAGTACTTC. The full variable domain, its missing parts supplied by reference TRBV11-2 and TRBJ2-7, is EAGVAQSPRYKIIEKRQSVAFWCNPISGHATLYWYQQILGQGPKLLIQFQNNGVVDDSQLPKDRFSAERLKGVDSTLKIQPAKLEDSAVYLCASSQAGGSYEQYFGPGTRLTVT.

In this sample, this clone turned up a few times. The V and J genes are TRBV29-1 and TRBJ2-5; D is undetermined. Germline V CDR1 and CDR2: SQVTM, ANQGSEA. The germline V and J ends were trimmed by 0 bases and 0 bases, with 23 bases remaining between them. The CDR3 extends over 19 amino acids. The CDR3 reads CSVEDRDGNAAGYQETQYF. CDR3 nucleotide sequence: TGCAGCGTTGAAGATCGAGACGGAAACGCAGCCGGGTACCAAGAGACCCAGTACTTC.

A note on this clone: This may arise from a read error, as a much more abundant clone is one base away. The chain carries TRBV27 and TRBJ2-4, with 7 bases aligning to TRBD2. The CDR3 is made up of 15 amino acids. Germline V CDR1 and CDR2: MNHEY, SMNVEV (reference sequence). The CDR3 loop is CACSLEAGRFDIQYF. The DNA for the CDR3 is TGTGCCTGCAGTTTGGAAGCGGGAAGGTTTGACATTCAGTACTTC.

Comments on this clone: A far larger clone is one nucleotide away, so this likely arose from a read error. Other DNA sequences within the sample encode an identical CDR3. This chain uses TRBV30 with TRBJ2-5; a weak D match, TRBD1 (6 bases). The CDR3 runs 14 residues. Between the trimmed V and J ends, which lost 3 bases and 2 bases, there was a span of 13 bases. Germline V gene sequence: CDR1 GTSNPN, CDR2 SVGIG (reference sequence). In DNA, the CDR3 is TGTGCCTGGAGCCGACAGGTCCGACAAGAGACCCAGTACTTC. It is translated as CAWSRQVRQETQYF.

As concerns this clone: Other DNA sequences within the sample encode an identical CDR3. The chain has TRBV9 and TRBJ2-7; 9 bases fit TRBD2. Per the germline V gene, CDR1 is SGDLS and CDR2 is YYNGEE. The CDR3 consists of 14 residues. J lost 3 bases, V lost 0 bases, and 1 base had no gene match. CDR3 amino acids: CASSVGLAVYEQYF. The CDR3 region has the DNA TGTGCCAGCAGCGTAGGACTAGCGGTCTACGAGCAGTACTTC. Looking up the rest from reference TRBV9 and TRBJ2-7 gives the full variable domain: DSGVTQTPKHLITATGQRVTLRCSPRSGDLSVYWYQQSLDQGLQFLIQYYNGEERAKGNILERFSAQQFPDLHSELNLSSLELGDSALYFCASSVGLAVYEQYFGPGTRLTVT.

This clone came up many times. This sample includes further DNA sequences coding for the same CDR3. The rearrangement joins TRBV29-1 to TRBJ1-1, with TRBD1 identical over 12 bases. The V and J ends lost 6 bases and 2 bases, in that order; junction bases with no gene match: 1. The germline CDR1 and CDR2 sequences are SQVTM and ANQGSEA. This CDR3 contains 13 residues. CDR3 amino acids: CSVGTGGNTEAFF. The CDR3 DNA follows: TGCAGCGTGGGGACAGGGGGCAACACTGAAGCTTTCTTT.

The chain employs TRBV7-2 and TRBJ2-7; 12 positions agree with TRBD2. The CDR3 totals 15 residues. J gave up 4 bases and V 5 bases, and 6 bases lay outside the gene matches. The germline V gene encodes CDR1 SGHTA and CDR2 FQGNSA. This CDR3 reads CASSPRTSGIYEQYF. CDR3 DNA: TGTGCCAGCAGCCCACGGACTAGCGGGATTTACGAGCAGTACTTC.

This clone was seen only once. The chain links TRBV2 to TRBJ2-7; D is perhaps TRBD1 (6 bases). V gave up 6 bases and J gave up 5 bases, with 17 bases separating them. This CDR3 contains 14 residues. Germline values: CDR1 SNHLY, CDR2 FYNNEI. The CDR3 bases are TGTGCCAGCAGCCCTCAGGGGACCGGAGACGAGCAGTACTTC. It encodes CASSPQGTGDEQYF.

At least ten counts were recorded for this clone. V usage is TRBV10-3 and J usage is TRBJ2-7; a weak D match, TRBD1 (5 bases). This CDR3 region has 12 residues. Trimming shortened V by 4 bases and J by 4 bases, and 8 bases separated the two germline ends. Germline V gives CDR1 ENHRY, CDR2 SYGVKD. The CDR3 region is CAISGQGYEQYF. CDR3 nucleotide sequence: TGTGCCATCAGTGGGCAGGGTTACGAGCAGTACTTC.

For this clone: The likely explanation is a read error, given a far larger clone one base away. This sample includes further DNA sequences coding for the same CDR3. The gene calls are TRBV7-2 and TRBJ1-2; D remains unclear. The CDR3 contains 12 residues. The V gene's germline CDR1 is SGHTA and CDR2 FQGNSA. In DNA, the CDR3 is TGTGCCAGCAGCTTATTAGGCTATGGCTACACCTTT. Protein product: CASSLLGYGYTF.

The chain employs TRBV4-2 and TRBJ2-7, with 10 nucleotides matching TRBD2. The DNA matches TRBJ2-5 better at its end, which makes the J call doubtful. CDR1 is LGHNA, CDR2 YNFKEQ, per germline. This CDR3 is 15 amino acids long. CDR3 DNA sequence: TGTGCCAGCAGCCAAGGACTAGCGGGTCAAGAGACCCAGTACTTC. Amino acid sequence: CASSQGLAGQETQYF.

V usage is TRBV7-8 and J usage is TRBJ2-2; no definite D call. Germline V lookup: CDR1 SGHVS, CDR2 FQNEAQ. Deletions cut 2 bases from V and 7 bases from J, with 8 bases between. This CDR3 is 13 amino acids long. CDR3 sequence (DNA): TGTGCCAGCAGCTTAATTTTGGGCGGGGAGCTGTTTTTT. Encoded protein: CASSLILGGELFF.

This clone was seen only a few times. The CDR3 reads CASSVTGGYQPQHF. CDR3 nucleotide sequence: TGTGCCAGCAGTGTTACAGGTGGTTATCAGCCCCAGCATTTT. The J gene is TRBJ1-5, the V gene TRBV6-1; tentative D call: TRBD1 (5 bases). CDR3 length: 14 amino acids. The ends were cut back, 4 bases at V and 5 bases at J, with 12 bases in the middle. Looked up from germline, CDR1 is MNHNS and CDR2 is SASEGT.

The sample holds a few counts of this clone. The gene calls are TRBV7-8 and TRBJ2-7, with D possibly called TRBD1 or TRBD2 (5 bases each). Trimming shortened V by 4 bases and J by 1 base, and 11 bases separated the two germline ends. Germline-derived CDR1 and CDR2 are SGHVS and FQNEAQ. The CDR3 sequence is 14 residues long. The CDR3 loop is CASSSQGPSYEQYF. The CDR3 coding sequence is TGTGCCAGCAGCTCCCAGGGACCTTCCTACGAGCAGTACTTC.